This section outlines one T cell receptor beta chain sequence together with its context. Its cognate antigen is unknown. The data were taken from a study of cytomegalovirus exposure and HLA in healthy donors. Across the study: The Caucasian-associated ancestry cluster contained approximately 81% of the approximately 410 genotyped donors.

The primer mix had 60 Vbeta and 13 Jbeta primers. Using immunoSEQ multiplex PCR, the repertoire was profiled, and TCRdb retains in-frame clones only, with some absent. The table has about 96,000 clones, 65% to 80% seen once. Study findings and constraints: Several of the most significant clusters appeared, in a later analysis, to be linked to common viral pathogens.

CDR1 and CDR2 from the germline V gene are MNHEY and SVGAGI. This CDR3 has 13 residues. V gave up 3 bases and J gave up 8 bases; unmatched junction bases: 4. The chain employs TRBV6-5 and TRBJ2-1; 7 bases match TRBD1. The sample comprised PBMCs. This receptor was taken from a woman in her seventies in good health and CMV-seropositive. The CDR3 here is CASSYYRGDEQFF. The CDR3 DNA reads as TGTGCCAGCAGTTATTACAGGGGCGATGAGCAGTTCTTC.